This entry is about one T cell receptor (beta chain). Its specificity is unknown. J lost 5 bases, V lost 0 bases, and 9 bases had no gene match. The germline CDR1 and CDR2 sequences are GTSNPN and SVGIG (reference sequence). This CDR3 has 15 residues. This sample was taken from a study of a mutant IDH1 vaccine in newly diagnosed glioma. Broader study findings: Vaccine-induced immune responses were detected in approximately 92% of patients.

This table comes from immunoSEQ multiplex PCR, and its TCRdb copy is limited to in-frame clones, with some not included. The table has about 51,000 clones, around 80% seen once; the top ten hold less than 2%. As to time point: baseline, week 1 (first vaccination visit). Treatment here: pre-vaccination baseline after standard-of-care therapy. The chain uses TRBV30 and TRBJ2-7; 8 bases match TRBD1. The starting material was PBMCs, obtained from a glioma patient treated with radiotherapy, temozolomide or both. This TCR was recovered from a woman between 40 and 55 years old with glioma. The DNA for the CDR3 is TGTGCCTGGAGTGTGGGACAGGCATTTCGTAACGAGCAGTACTTC. Its translation is CAWSVGQAFRNEQYF. The full variable domain, completed using reference TRBV30 and TRBJ2-7, is SQTIHQWPATLVQPVGSPLSLECTVEGTSNPNLYWYRQAAGRGLQLLFYSVGIGQISSEVPQNLSASRPQDRQFILSSKKLLLSDSGFYLCAWSVGQAFRNEQYFGPGTRLTVT.